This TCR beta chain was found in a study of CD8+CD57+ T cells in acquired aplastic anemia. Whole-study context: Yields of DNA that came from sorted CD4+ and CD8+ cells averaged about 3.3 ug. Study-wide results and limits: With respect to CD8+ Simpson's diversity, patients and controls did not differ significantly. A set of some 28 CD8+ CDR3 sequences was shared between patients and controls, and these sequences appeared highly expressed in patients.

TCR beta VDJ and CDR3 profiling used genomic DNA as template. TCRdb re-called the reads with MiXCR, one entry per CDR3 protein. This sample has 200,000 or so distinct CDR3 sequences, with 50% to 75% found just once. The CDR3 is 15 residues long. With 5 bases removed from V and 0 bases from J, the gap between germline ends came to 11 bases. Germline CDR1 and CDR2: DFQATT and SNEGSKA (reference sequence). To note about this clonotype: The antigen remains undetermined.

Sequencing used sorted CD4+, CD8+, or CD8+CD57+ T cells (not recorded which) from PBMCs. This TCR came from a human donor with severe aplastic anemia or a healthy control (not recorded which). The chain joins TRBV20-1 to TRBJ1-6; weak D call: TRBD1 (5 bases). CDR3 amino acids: CSASQGGSYNSPLHF. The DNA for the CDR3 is TGCAGTGCTTCCCAGGGAGGCTCCTATAATTCACCCCTCCACTTT.